Each of the 9 T cell receptor beta chains below was sequenced from the same sample in a study of OX40 agonist ivuxolimab in advanced cancers. Sequencing used immunoSEQ multiplex PCR; TCRdb keeps in-frame clones, though not all of them. The sample has about 93,000 clones, 85% to 95% seen once. The sequenced sample was CD4+ or CD8+ T cells sorted from blood, obtained in a trial of the OX40 agonist ivuxolimab. The source is an adult with an advanced solid tumor such as melanoma, head and neck, liver or kidney cancer.

The chain carries TRBV9 and TRBJ2-5, with D possibly being TRBD2 (6 bases). This CDR3 contains 15 residues. V was trimmed by 0 bases and J by 2 bases, leaving 11 bases between them. Germline CDR1 SGDLS, CDR2 YYNGEE. The CDR3 sequence: CASSVVEGAQETQYF. DNA for the CDR3: TGTGCCAGCAGCGTAGTGGAGGGAGCACAAGAGACCCAGTACTTC. The full variable domain, completed using reference TRBV9 and TRBJ2-5, is DSGVTQTPKHLITATGQRVTLRCSPRSGDLSVYWYQQSLDQGLQFLIQYYNGEERAKGNILERFSAQQFPDLHSELNLSSLELGDSALYFCASSVVEGAQETQYFGPGTRLLVL.

This clone has a handful of counts. The conserved phenylalanine or tryptophan normally closing the CDR3 is absent here, so this likely arose from a read error. The limits of the CDR3 on the DNA are not certain, so only TCRdb's listed CDR3 is given. The chain has TRBV27 and TRBJ1-1. CDR1 and CDR2 (germline): MNHEY, SMNVEV (reference sequence). The CDR3 totals 10 residues, both ends included. Here the CDR3 reads CASSFLCRGR.

The CDR3: CASSDGKGARSEAFF. As DNA, the CDR3 is TGTGCCAGCAGCGACGGGAAGGGGGCGCGGAGTGAAGCTTTCTTT. The gene calls are TRBV9 and TRBJ1-1, with 7 positions matching TRBD1. The CDR3 runs to 15 residues. Per germline, CDR1 SGDLS and CDR2 YYNGEE. V lost 3 bases and J lost 7; bases outside the gene matches: 12.

The V and J genes are TRBV5-5 and TRBJ2-7, with a tentative D call TRBD1 (6 bases). V gave up 2 bases and J gave up 0 bases, with 12 bases separating them. This CDR3 spans 15 amino acids. Germline values: CDR1 SGHKS, CDR2 YYEKEE (reference sequence). The CDR3 sequence: CASSLYGDNSYEQYF. CDR3 bases: TGTGCCAGCAGCTTATACGGGGACAACTCCTACGAGCAGTACTTC. Full variable domain (rest looked up from reference TRBV5-5 and TRBJ2-7): DAGVTQSPTHLIKTRGQQVTLRCSPISGHKSVSWYQQVLGQGPQFIFQYYEKEERGRGNFPDRFSARQFPNYSSELNVNALLLGDSALYLCASSLYGDNSYEQYFGPGTRLTVT.

The rearrangement uses TRBV9 and TRBJ2-2; the D call may be TRBD1 or TRBD2 (5 bases each). The V end lost 0 bases, the J end lost 2 bases, and 8 bases lay between the germline ends. The CDR3 consists of 15 residues. CDR1 is SGDLS and CDR2 is YYNGEE in the germline V gene. CDR3 nucleotide sequence: TGTGCCAGCAGCGTAGACGGGGCTAACACCGGGGAGCTGTTTTTT. Its protein product is CASSVDGANTGELFF.

The rearrangement uses TRBV27 and TRBJ2-3; D is possibly TRBD1 (5 bases). Trimming shortened V by 7 bases and J by 6 bases, and 11 bases separated the two germline ends. Germline V gives CDR1 MNHEY, CDR2 SMNVEV (reference sequence). The CDR3 contains 12 residues. CDR3 sequence reads: CASTLGLDTQYF. CDR3 sequence (DNA): TGTGCCAGCACCTTGGGGCTGGATACGCAGTATTTT.

This rearrangement joins TRBV29-1 to TRBJ2-7, with D perhaps assigned TRBD1 or TRBD2 (7 bases each). The CDR3 length is 13 residues. The V and J ends lost 4 bases and 0 bases respectively, with 10 bases between them. Germline CDR1 is SQVTM and CDR2 is ANQGSEA. Here the CDR3 DNA reads TGCAGCGTTGCAGGGGGGGACTCCTACGAGCAGTACTTC. Protein sequence: CSVAGGDSYEQYF.

The chain combines TRBV30 with TRBJ2-7; D assignment may be TRBD1 or TRBD2 (5 bases each). The CDR3 is made up of 11 amino acids. Germline V gene lookup returns CDR1 GTSNPN and CDR2 SVGIG (reference sequence). Deletions cut 5 bases from V and 2 bases from J, with 7 bases between. The CDR3 DNA is TGTGCCTGGGGGACCCCCTACGAGCAGTACTTC. The encoded protein is CAWGTPYEQYF.

The chain uses TRBV6-5 and TRBJ1-1; TRBD1 might be the D (5 bases). Germline V gene sequence: CDR1 MNHEY, CDR2 SVGAGI. V gave up 3 bases and J gave up 1 base, with 12 bases separating them. The CDR3 covers 15 residues. The CDR3 reads CASSYTEGWNTEAFF. The CDR3 region has the DNA TGTGCCAGCAGTTATACCGAGGGGTGGAACACTGAAGCTTTCTTT.